This T cell receptor beta chain derives from a study of a mutant IDH1 vaccine in newly diagnosed glioma (dated by TCRdb to the early 2020s). About the investigation overall: Vaccination began 4-6 weeks after radiotherapy alone, or alongside temozolomide cycles in the chemotherapy-containing groups. The approximately 30 treated patients were around 62% male and about 38% female, with a mean age of approximately 40 years. Prior to enrollment, standard therapy consisting of radiotherapy alone, temozolomide alone, or radiochemotherapy with temozolomide had been administered to patients, with the combination being received by most patients. The week-35 safety follow-up took place at visit V12, and the week-47 end of study took place at visit V13. Six visits were used for peripheral blood collection: V03 (baseline), V05, V07, V10, V12 and V13. Longitudinal TCRB deep sequencing was done for about two dozen treated patients, wherever samples were available for exploratory analyses. What the study reported, not specific to this receptor: No apparent relationship was observed between pseudoprogression and alterations in the top peripheral T cell clonotypes detected by TCRB sequencing. The authors stated that sample limitations prevented analyses of patient blood samples from being reproduced. Immune responses induced by the vaccine were seen in over 90% of patients across multiple MHC alleles. Selection of PBMC samples for TCRB deep sequencing was based on availability.

CDR1 and CDR2 are drawn from the germline V gene: SGHVS, FNYEAQ. V is cut by 5 bases and J by 1 base, and the space between the germline ends is 11 bases. From cysteine to phenylalanine, the CDR3 is 14 amino acids long. The entry retains the CDR3 DNA only, 42 bases that are in frame from base 1. Libraries were made using the immunoSEQ multiplex PCR assay. The hsTCRB Kit was used according to the manufacturer's protocol to amplify rearranged TCR beta chain sequences. An Illumina MiSeq was used to sequence the TCRB libraries. The authors' pipeline ran thus. The proprietary platform of the kit vendor was used for demultiplexing, trimming and gene mapping. The clones in this table, taken by TCRdb from immuneACCESS, are in-frame only. Not every clone is retained; where verified, under half of the shortfall comes from an unresolved V gene, and the cause of the rest is unknown. V and J calls and clone size come straight from that table; D and trimming were deduced from the DNA. This sample has 30,000 to 35,000 clones in its table, and 75% to 95% of those were observed once. The top ten hold 5.1% of the sample.

Points on this clone: Its antigen is not yet known. Within one base of it there is no much larger clone, and no base qualities were kept.

This sample's time point label indicates: week 47, end of study. Every vaccine dose consisted of 300 ug of a 20-mer mutant IDH1 peptide in Montanide, administered subcutaneously together with topical imiquimod. Patients were given eight vaccinations, in weeks 1, 3, 5, 7, 11, 15, 19 and 23, which matched visits V03 through V10. All donors had newly diagnosed IDH1-mutant astrocytomas of WHO grade 3 or 4 that showed loss of nuclear ATRX. The samples were drawn from NOA16, a multicentre, single-arm, open-label phase I trial in Germany that tested a mutant IDH1 peptide vaccine in humans for the first time. The DNeasy Blood and Tissue Kit was used to extract genomic DNA from EDTA blood for TCRB sequencing.

The receptor comes from a woman aged 40 to 49 with glioma. The sequenced sample was PBMCs, obtained from a glioma patient whose treatment included an IDH1 peptide vaccine. The chain uses TRBV7-6 and TRBJ1-1; TRBD1 is a weak D gene call, 5 bases matching. The DNA sequence follows: TGTGCCAGCAGCCCCTCCCAGGGGAACACTGAAGCTTTCTTT. It is translated as CASSPSQGNTEAFF.